This entry features one T cell receptor (beta chain) sequence. These data belong to a study of beta chain features in type 1 diabetes. The investigators reverse transcribed all of the isolated RNA, so they sequenced expressed TCRB transcripts. The assay was immunoSEQ multiplex PCR, and TCRdb's table has in-frame clones only and misses some. The table has 120,000 to 150,000 clones, around 51% seen once. In germline, CDR1 is SGHTA, CDR2 FQGNSA. CDR3 size: 16 residues. With V trimmed by 0 bases and J by 6 bases, 4 bases remained unmatched. This sequence joins TRBV7-2 and TRBJ2-1, with TRBD2 identical over 11 bases. The receptor was isolated from a man in his late teens or twenties in good health. The sample consisted of Tregs from blood. The CDR3 loop reads CASSLAAGLAGNEQFF. CDR3 DNA sequence: TGTGCCAGCAGCTTAGCAGCCGGACTAGCGGGCAATGAGCAGTTCTTC.